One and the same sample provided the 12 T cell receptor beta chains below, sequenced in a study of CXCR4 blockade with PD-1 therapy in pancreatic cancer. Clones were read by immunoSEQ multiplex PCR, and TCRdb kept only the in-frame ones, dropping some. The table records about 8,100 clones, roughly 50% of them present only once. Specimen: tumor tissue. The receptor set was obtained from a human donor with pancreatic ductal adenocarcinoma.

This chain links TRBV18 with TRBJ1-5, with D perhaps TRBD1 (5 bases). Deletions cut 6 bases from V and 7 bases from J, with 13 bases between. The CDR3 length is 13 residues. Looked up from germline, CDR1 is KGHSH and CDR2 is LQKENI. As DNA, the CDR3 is TGTGCCAGCTCCCAGGGAAACTTCCAGCCCCAGCATTTT. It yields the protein CASSQGNFQPQHF.

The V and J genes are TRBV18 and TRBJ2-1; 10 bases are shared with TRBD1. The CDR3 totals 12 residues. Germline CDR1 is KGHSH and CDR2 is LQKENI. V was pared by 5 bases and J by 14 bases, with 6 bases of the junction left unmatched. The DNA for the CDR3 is TGTGCCAGCTCAACTGGACAGGGGGAAGAGTTCTTC. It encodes CASSTGQGEEFF. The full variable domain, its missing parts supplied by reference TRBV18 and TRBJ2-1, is NAGVMQNPRHLVRRRGQEARLRCSPMKGHSHVYWYRQLPEEGLKFMVYLQKENIIDESGMPKERFSAEFPKEGPSILRIQQVVRGDSAAYFCASSTGQGEEFFGPGTRLTVL.

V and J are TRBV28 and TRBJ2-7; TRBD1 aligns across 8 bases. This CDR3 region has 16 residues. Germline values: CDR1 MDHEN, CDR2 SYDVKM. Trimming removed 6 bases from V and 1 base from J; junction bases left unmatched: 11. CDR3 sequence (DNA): TGTGCCAGCAGGCTTGCCGGGACAGGTCTTTCCTACGAGCAGTACTTC. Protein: CASRLAGTGLSYEQYF.

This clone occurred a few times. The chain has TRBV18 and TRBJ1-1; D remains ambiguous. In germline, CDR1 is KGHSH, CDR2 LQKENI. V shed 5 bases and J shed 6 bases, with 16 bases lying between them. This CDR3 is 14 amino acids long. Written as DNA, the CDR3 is TGTGCCAGCTCAGCACTATCGGACGACTCTGAAGCTTTCTTT. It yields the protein CASSALSDDSEAFF.

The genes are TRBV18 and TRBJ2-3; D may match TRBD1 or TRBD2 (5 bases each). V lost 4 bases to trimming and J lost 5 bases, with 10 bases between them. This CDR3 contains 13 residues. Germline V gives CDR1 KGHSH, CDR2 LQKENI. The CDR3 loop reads CASSLGPVDTQYF. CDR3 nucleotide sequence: TGTGCCAGCTCACTGGGACCAGTAGATACGCAGTATTTT.

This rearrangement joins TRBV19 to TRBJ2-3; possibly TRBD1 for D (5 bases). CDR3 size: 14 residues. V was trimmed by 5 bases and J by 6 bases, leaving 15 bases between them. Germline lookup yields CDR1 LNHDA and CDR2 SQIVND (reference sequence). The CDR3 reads CASSLRVFEDTQYF. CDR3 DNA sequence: TGTGCCAGTAGTCTCAGGGTATTCGAGGATACGCAGTATTTT.

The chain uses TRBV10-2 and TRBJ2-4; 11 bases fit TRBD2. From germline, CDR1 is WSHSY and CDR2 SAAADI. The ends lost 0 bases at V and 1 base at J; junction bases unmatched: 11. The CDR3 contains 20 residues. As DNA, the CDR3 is TGCGCCAGCAGTGAGTCGACTGGGTTGGCTAGCGGGAGGGCCAAAAACATTCAGTACTTC. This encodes CASSESTGLASGRAKNIQYF.

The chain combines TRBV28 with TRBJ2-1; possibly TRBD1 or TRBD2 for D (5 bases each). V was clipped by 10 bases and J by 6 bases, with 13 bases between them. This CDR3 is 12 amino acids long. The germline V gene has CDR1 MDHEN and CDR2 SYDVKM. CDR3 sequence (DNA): TGTGCCACCCCAGGGACGTTCAATGAGCAGTTCTTC. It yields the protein CATPGTFNEQFF.

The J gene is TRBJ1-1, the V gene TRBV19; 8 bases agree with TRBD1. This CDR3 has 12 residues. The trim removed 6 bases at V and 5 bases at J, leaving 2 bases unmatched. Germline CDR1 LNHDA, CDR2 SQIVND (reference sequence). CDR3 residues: CASSRQGTEAFF. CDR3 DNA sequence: TGTGCCAGTAGCCGACAGGGGACTGAAGCTTTCTTT.

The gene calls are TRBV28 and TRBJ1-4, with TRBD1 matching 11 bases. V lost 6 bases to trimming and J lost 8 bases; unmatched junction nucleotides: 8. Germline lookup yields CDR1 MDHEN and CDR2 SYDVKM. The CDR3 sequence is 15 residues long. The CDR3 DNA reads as TGTGCCAGCAGAGCTCCCGGGACAGGGGGGGAAAAACTGTTTTTT. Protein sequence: CASRAPGTGGEKLFF.

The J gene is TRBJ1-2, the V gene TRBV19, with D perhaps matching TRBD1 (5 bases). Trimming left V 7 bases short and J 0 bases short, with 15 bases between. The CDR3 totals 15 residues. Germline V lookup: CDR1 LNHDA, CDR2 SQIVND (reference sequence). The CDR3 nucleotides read TGTGCCAGTAAGGGGAATGAGCTAGCTAACTATGGCTACACCTTC. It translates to CASKGNELANYGYTF. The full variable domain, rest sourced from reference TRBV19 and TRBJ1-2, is DGGITQSPKYLFRKEGQNVTLSCEQNLNHDAMYWYRQDPGQGLRLIYYSQIVNDFQKGDIAEGYSVSREKKESFPLTVTSAQKNPTAFYLCASKGNELANYGYTFGSGTRLTVV.

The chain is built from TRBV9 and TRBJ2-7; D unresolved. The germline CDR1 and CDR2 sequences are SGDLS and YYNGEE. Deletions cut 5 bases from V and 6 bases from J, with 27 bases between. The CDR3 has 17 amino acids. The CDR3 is CASSEALTARGDLEQYF. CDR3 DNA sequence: TGTGCCAGCAGTGAAGCGCTTACGGCTAGAGGTGACCTCGAGCAGTACTTC.